These T cell receptor beta chains were read from a single sample in a study of cytomegalovirus exposure and HLA in healthy donors. Repertoires were generated with immunoSEQ multiplex PCR, while TCRdb's copy carries only in-frame clones and drops some. This sample has 65,000 to 85,000 clones, with about 9.5% found just once. The sequenced material came from PBMCs. Receptor source: a man aged 60-69 years in good health and CMV-seropositive. Both conserved end residues are part of each CDR3. The order of the fields is V gene, D gene, clone size, J gene, CDR3 protein, CDR3 DNA. A D gene is named only where the DNA matches it firmly. Clone size is given for some rows only: seen once, a few or many times, or a class if the clone is expanded.

V gene: TRBV2
D gene: TRBD2
clone size: .
J gene: TRBJ2-1
CDR3 protein: CASSDYGLATNNEQFF
CDR3 DNA: TGTGCCAGCAGTGATTACGGACTAGCGACAAACAATGAGCAGTTCTTC

V gene: TRBV2
D gene: .
clone size: .
J gene: TRBJ1-1
CDR3 protein: CASSVGLNTEAFF
CDR3 DNA: TGTGCCAGCAGTGTGGGGCTGAACACTGAAGCTTTCTTT

V gene: TRBV2
D gene: .
clone size: .
J gene: TRBJ1-2
CDR3 protein: CASVLDSANYGYTF
CDR3 DNA: TGTGCCAGCGTATTGGACAGTGCTAACTACGGCTACACCTTC

V gene: TRBV10-3
D gene: .
clone size: few
J gene: TRBJ2-3
CDR3 protein: CAIRPRGGLSTDTQYF
CDR3 DNA: TGTGCCATCAGACCGAGGGGGGGCCTCAGCACAGATACGCAGTATTTT

V gene: TRBV7-9
D gene: TRBD1
clone size: few
J gene: TRBJ2-1
CDR3 protein: CASSLAGGRYNEQFF
CDR3 DNA: TGTGCCAGCAGCTTAGCAGGGGGCCGCTACAATGAGCAGTTCTTC

V gene: TRBV6-5
D gene: TRBD1
clone size: .
J gene: TRBJ2-7
CDR3 protein: CATSPGQGSSEQYF
CDR3 DNA: TGTGCCACCTCGCCCGGACAGGGTTCGTCCGAGCAGTACTTC

V gene: TRBV28
D gene: .
clone size: .
J gene: TRBJ2-1
CDR3 protein: CASSRRVGRDEQFF
CDR3 DNA: TGTGCCAGCAGTCGGAGGGTGGGACGGGATGAGCAGTTCTTC

V gene: TRBV19
D gene: TRBD2
clone size: .
J gene: TRBJ2-7
CDR3 protein: CATTPTTSAVYEQYF
CDR3 DNA: TGTGCCACCACGCCGACCACTAGCGCAGTCTACGAGCAGTACTTC

V gene: TRBV11-2
D gene: TRBD1
clone size: few
J gene: TRBJ2-2
CDR3 protein: CASSLDRTGGATGELFF
CDR3 DNA: TGTGCCAGCAGCTTAGATAGAACAGGGGGCGCCACCGGGGAGCTGTTTTTT

V gene: TRBV4-1
D gene: TRBD1
clone size: .
J gene: TRBJ1-5
CDR3 protein: CASSHPTDRAQHF
CDR3 DNA: TGCGCCAGCAGCCATCCGACTGACAGGGCTCAGCATTTT

V gene: TRBV28
D gene: TRBD1
clone size: few
J gene: TRBJ2-7
CDR3 protein: CASIHRSARGYEQYF
CDR3 DNA: TGTGCCAGCATCCACCGGTCGGCCAGGGGGTACGAGCAGTACTTC

V gene: TRBV28
D gene: TRBD1
clone size: few
J gene: TRBJ2-1
CDR3 protein: CAGSSSTGVYNEQFF
CDR3 DNA: TGTGCCGGCAGTTCGTCGACAGGGGTCTACAATGAGCAGTTCTTC

V gene: TRBV7-9
D gene: TRBD2
clone size: .
J gene: TRBJ2-7
CDR3 protein: CASSRAGDAGEQYF
CDR3 DNA: TGTGCCAGCAGCCGGGCGGGGGATGCCGGCGAGCAGTACTTC

V gene: TRBV19
D gene: .
clone size: once
J gene: TRBJ2-7
CDR3 protein: CASSIHQGPYEQYF
CDR3 DNA: TGTGCCAGTAGTATACACCAGGGCCCCTACGAGCAGTACTTC

V gene: TRBV5-1
D gene: TRBD1
clone size: few
J gene: TRBJ2-3
CDR3 protein: CASSLVGQAKDTQYF
CDR3 DNA: TGCGCCAGCAGCTTGGTAGGACAGGCGAAAGATACGCAGTATTTT

V gene: TRBV18
D gene: .
clone size: few
J gene: TRBJ2-7
CDR3 protein: CASSYPGDLSYEQYF
CDR3 DNA: TGTGCCAGCTCTTACCCAGGGGACCTCTCCTACGAGCAGTACTTC

V gene: TRBV19
D gene: .
clone size: few
J gene: TRBJ2-3
CDR3 protein: CASRYTDTQYF
CDR3 DNA: TGTGCCAGTAGATACACAGATACGCAGTATTTT

V gene: TRBV14
D gene: .
clone size: .
J gene: TRBJ2-6
CDR3 protein: CASSQAVAVLTF
CDR3 DNA: TGTGCCAGCAGCCAAGCGGTTGCGGTCCTGACTTTC

V gene: TRBV7-3
D gene: .
clone size: few
J gene: TRBJ2-3
CDR3 protein: CASSLGAPDTQYF
CDR3 DNA: TGTGCCAGCAGCTTAGGAGCCCCAGATACGCAGTATTTT

V gene: TRBV7-9
D gene: TRBD1
clone size: .
J gene: TRBJ2-3
CDR3 protein: CASSYGMAGGSATDTQYF
CDR3 DNA: TGTGCCAGCAGCTACGGTATGGCAGGGGGTTCGGCCACAGATACGCAGTATTTT

V gene: TRBV5-1
D gene: .
clone size: .
J gene: TRBJ2-5
CDR3 protein: CASSEGRETQYF
CDR3 DNA: TGCGCCAGCAGTGAGGGGAGGGAGACCCAGTACTTC

V gene: TRBV2
D gene: TRBD1
clone size: .
J gene: TRBJ2-2
CDR3 protein: CASRIGTGGPGELFF
CDR3 DNA: TGTGCCAGCAGGATCGGGACAGGGGGACCCGGGGAGCTGTTTTTT

V gene: TRBV6-5
D gene: TRBD2
clone size: .
J gene: TRBJ2-1
CDR3 protein: CASSYTSGGADEQFF
CDR3 DNA: TGTGCCAGCAGTTATACTAGCGGGGGGGCTGATGAGCAGTTCTTC

V gene: TRBV10-1
D gene: .
clone size: .
J gene: TRBJ1-1
CDR3 protein: CASSESTADTEAFF
CDR3 DNA: TGCGCCAGCAGTGAGTCCACGGCGGACACTGAAGCTTTCTTT

V gene: TRBV7-3
D gene: TRBD2
clone size: .
J gene: TRBJ2-3
CDR3 protein: CASSLKASGGHTDTQYF
CDR3 DNA: TGTGCCAGCAGCTTAAAGGCTAGCGGGGGCCACACAGATACGCAGTATTTT

V gene: TRBV6-5
D gene: TRBD2
clone size: .
J gene: TRBJ2-3
CDR3 protein: CASRGGRGGTDTQYF
CDR3 DNA: TGTGCCAGCAGGGGCGGGAGAGGGGGCACAGATACGCAGTATTTT

V gene: TRBV30
D gene: .
clone size: .
J gene: TRBJ2-3
CDR3 protein: CAWRASADTQYF
CDR3 DNA: TGTGCCTGGAGAGCGAGTGCAGATACGCAGTATTTT